This T cell receptor (beta chain) derives from a study of blood T cells in healthy people across ages. This clonotype has just a few counts. Its antigen is currently unknown. This CDR3 contains 17 residues. Germline V gene sequence: CDR1 LGHDT, CDR2 YNNKEL (reference sequence). V was pared by 2 bases and J by 11 bases, with 18 bases of the junction left unmatched. Regarding the study as a whole: As age increased, TCR beta diversity per million T cells fell in a roughly linear fashion. Observed TCR beta diversity showed a strong correlation with the percentage of naive T cells as measured by flow cytometry.

Staff drew ten milliliters of peripheral blood from each donor. A second PCR of about 7 to 11 cycles used a sample-barcoded 5' primer and a J-beta primer mix. MiXCR, applied by TCRdb to the 5' RACE reads, yields one record per CDR3 protein. The sample carries about 1.6 million distinct CDR3 sequences, roughly 30% recorded once. Source material: blood. This rearrangement joins TRBV3-1 to TRBJ2-5; the match to TRBD2 covers 9 bases. The TCR was taken from a woman aged 30 to 39 in good health. This chain's CDR3 is CASSQFRLAALSPEQYF. The CDR3, as DNA: TGTGCCAGCAGCCAATTTCGACTAGCGGCTTTAAGCCCGGAGCAGTACTTC.